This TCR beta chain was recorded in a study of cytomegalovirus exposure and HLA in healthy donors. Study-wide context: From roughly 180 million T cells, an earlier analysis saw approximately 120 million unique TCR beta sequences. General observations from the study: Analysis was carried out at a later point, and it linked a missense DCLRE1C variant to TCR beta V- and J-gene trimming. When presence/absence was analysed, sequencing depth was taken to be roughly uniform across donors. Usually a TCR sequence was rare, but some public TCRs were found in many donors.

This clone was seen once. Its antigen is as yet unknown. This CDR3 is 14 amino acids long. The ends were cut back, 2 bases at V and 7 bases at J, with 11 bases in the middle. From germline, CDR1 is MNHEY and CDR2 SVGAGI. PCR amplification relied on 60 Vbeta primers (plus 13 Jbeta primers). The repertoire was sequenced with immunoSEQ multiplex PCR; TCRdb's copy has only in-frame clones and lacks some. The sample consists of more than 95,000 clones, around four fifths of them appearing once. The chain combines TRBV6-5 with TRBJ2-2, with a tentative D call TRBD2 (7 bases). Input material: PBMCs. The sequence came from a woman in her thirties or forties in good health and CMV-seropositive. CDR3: CASSYRRGGGELFF. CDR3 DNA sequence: TGTGCCAGCAGTTACCGGAGGGGGGGCGGGGAGCTGTTTTTT.